Sequencing of this T cell receptor (beta chain) was carried out in a study of blood T cell repertoires in COVID-19 (dated by TCRdb to about 2020). For the study in its entirety: The collaborator samples originated in the United States, Italy and Spain and spanned the acute and convalescent phases of COVID-19. The prospective study material was composed of cDNA or gDNA derived from T cells, B-cell-depleted T cells, or PBMCs. The dataset comprised deeply sampled blood TCRbeta repertoires from subjects exposed to, actively infected with, or recovered from COVID-19. The repertoires were made available in a free public database intended to serve as a resource for research on the immune response to SARS-CoV-2. Samples came from the ongoing ImmuneRACE study (first 160 participants) plus 1,254 subjects from 6 global collaborators. A de-identified subject ID, COVID-19 status, age in years and sex were almost always included in the sample metadata. Where available, HLA class I and class II types were obtained from metadata supplied by the sample provider rather than from assay-based typing. The full study reports these points: The amount of clinical and demographic metadata varied by source and participant and was provided uncurated.

TCRbeta CDR3 regions were amplified from genomic DNA by means of the immunoSEQ Assay, a bias-controlled multiplex PCR. The original pipeline was this. The number of nucleated cells in each sample was estimated by amplification of reference gene primers within the assay. To quantify the absolute abundance of each unique TCRbeta CDR3 rearrangement, sequence reads were collapsed and filtered. For each sample, productive Simpson clonality was calculated as the square root of Simpson's diversity index across productive rearrangements. TCRdb took over this immuneACCESS table, retaining in-frame rearrangements with V and J assigned. Such tables are incomplete; in checked studies, under half of the missing clones stem from an unresolved V gene, and the remainder is unexplained. For V, J and clone size, that table is used; D and trimming come from the DNA. This sample lists about 130,000 clones; around 89% were detected once. Over 2.5% of the sample comes from the top ten.

Each collaborating institution followed its own protocols to collect whole blood in K2EDTA tubes. For TCRbeta analysis, collaborators shipped samples in one of three forms: frozen whole blood, isolated PBMCs, or DNA extracted from either of those sample types. Turning to this clone: Its antigen is still unknown. Base-call qualities are not available, and no considerably larger clone is one nucleotide away.

Material for sequencing was peripheral blood. The TCR was taken from a man in his sixties with active or convalescent COVID-19.

Here the CDR3 is given as CASMLGQQNEKLFF. DNA sequence: TGCGCCAGCATGTTGGGACAGCAGAATGAAAAACTGTTTTTT. The chain was built from TRBV5-1 and TRBJ1-4, with TRBD1 matching 7 junction bases. Trimmed from V: 6 bases; trimmed from J: 5 bases; junction bases lacking a gene match: 7. The germline V gene specifies SGHRS as CDR1 and YFSETQ as CDR2. The CDR3 holds 14 amino acids from the cysteine to the phenylalanine. Of all the DNA, just the CDR3 is kept, 42 bases in frame from base 1.